A single sample is the source of the 2 T cell receptor beta chains below, sequenced in a study of cytomegalovirus exposure and HLA in healthy donors. Profiling relied on immunoSEQ multiplex PCR, and the TCRdb table lists in-frame clones only, not all of them. Seen here are some 48,000 clones, 94% observed once, and the top ten hold 7.8%. The sample taken for sequencing was PBMCs. These receptors were collected from a woman younger than 35 in good health and CMV-seropositive.

The genes are TRBV5-4 and TRBJ2-5, with 8 bases fitting TRBD1. Germline values: CDR1 SGHNT, CDR2 YYREEE (reference sequence). V gave up 2 bases and J gave up 5 bases; unmatched junction bases: 8. CDR3 length: 15 amino acids. The CDR3, as DNA: TGTGCCAGCAGCTTTACAGGGGGTATGGGGGAGACCCAGTACTTC. This sequence encodes CASSFTGGMGETQYF.

The genes are TRBV2 and TRBJ2-3, with D unresolved. Trimming shortened V by 6 bases and J by 0 bases, and 7 bases separated the two germline ends. This CDR3 has 13 residues. CDR1 is SNHLY and CDR2 is FYNNEI in the germline V gene. CDR3 nucleotides: TGTGCCAGCAGACCGACAAGCACAGATACGCAGTATTTT. Protein product: CASRPTSTDTQYF. Combining the CDR3 with reference TRBV2 and TRBJ2-3 gives the whole variable domain EPEVTQTPSHQVTQMGQEVILRCVPISNHLYFYWYRQILGQKVEFLVSFYNNEISEKSEIFDDQFSVERPDGSNFTLKIRSTKLEDSAMYFCASRPTSTDTQYFGPGTRLTVL.